The rows below give T cell receptor beta chains drawn from one sample of a study of OX40 agonist ivuxolimab in advanced cancers. The table came from immunoSEQ multiplex PCR; TCRdb's copy has only in-frame clones and leaves some out. The table includes over 95,000 clones, approximately 80% detected once. The input for sequencing was CD4+ or CD8+ T cells sorted from blood, taken in a trial of the OX40 agonist ivuxolimab. All receptors come from an adult with an advanced solid tumor such as melanoma, head and neck, liver or kidney cancer. Both conserved end residues are part of each CDR3. The D gene is left open where the match is weak. The size entry is marked missing in some rows and otherwise reads once, few, many or a size class.

j_gene: TRBJ2-5; v_gene: TRBV7-3; abundance: -; d_gene: TRBD2; CDR3nt: TGTGCCAGCAGCAATTCCGGGAGGGTGGAAGAGACCCAGTACTTC; CDR3aa: CASSNSGRVEETQYF
j_gene: TRBJ1-6; v_gene: TRBV6-4; abundance: -; d_gene: TRBD1; CDR3nt: TGTGCCAGCAGTTCCGACAGGGGGAAGGGTTCACCCCTCCACTTT; CDR3aa: CASSSDRGKGSPLHF
j_gene: TRBJ2-5; v_gene: TRBV4-2; abundance: once; d_gene: TRBD1; CDR3nt: TGTGCCAGCAGCCAACTCTCACACAGGGGGGAAGAGACCCAGTACTTC; CDR3aa: CASSQLSHRGEETQYF
j_gene: TRBJ2-5; v_gene: TRBV5-1; abundance: -; d_gene: -; CDR3nt: TGCGCCAGCAGCTTGACGGATGAGACCCAGTACTTC; CDR3aa: CASSLTDETQYF
j_gene: TRBJ1-5; v_gene: TRBV7-2; abundance: -; d_gene: -; CDR3nt: TGTGCCAGCAGCTTAGAGGGGAGTCGTTGGGTGACCCAGCATTTT; CDR3aa: CASSLEGSRWVTQHF
j_gene: TRBJ2-5; v_gene: TRBV28; abundance: -; d_gene: -; CDR3nt: TGTGCCAGCAGCCCGGGGGCGAAGCAATGGGAGACCCAGTACTTC; CDR3aa: CASSPGAKQWETQYF
j_gene: TRBJ2-5; v_gene: TRBV6-1; abundance: -; d_gene: -; CDR3nt: TGTGCCAGCAGTGGGAGACAGTCGCACATCCAAGAGACCCAGTACTTC; CDR3aa: CASSGRQSHIQETQYF
j_gene: TRBJ2-7; v_gene: TRBV15; abundance: once; d_gene: TRBD1; CDR3nt: TGTGCCACCGAACAGGGGGTTCTGGGCGAGCAGTACTTC; CDR3aa: CATEQGVLGEQYF
j_gene: TRBJ2-1; v_gene: TRBV14; abundance: -; d_gene: TRBD1; CDR3nt: TGTGCCAGCAGCCTTCTGGGACAGGGGGCTTTGGAGCAGTTCTTC; CDR3aa: CASSLLGQGALEQFF
j_gene: TRBJ2-3; v_gene: TRBV7-2; abundance: once; d_gene: -; CDR3nt: TGTGCCAGCAGCCTTGGTGCGACGCAGTATTTT; CDR3aa: CASSLGATQYF
j_gene: TRBJ2-3; v_gene: TRBV5-1; abundance: -; d_gene: TRBD2; CDR3nt: TGCGCCAGCAGCCTGGGGACTAGCGGGAGCCAGATGGGTACGCAGTATTTT; CDR3aa: CASSLGTSGSQMGTQYF
j_gene: TRBJ2-1; v_gene: TRBV30; abundance: -; d_gene: TRBD2; CDR3nt: TGTGCCTCCTCCCCCGGGACTAGTTTTGAGCAGTTCTTC; CDR3aa: CASSPGTSFEQFF
j_gene: TRBJ2-7; v_gene: TRBV6-1; abundance: -; d_gene: TRBD2; CDR3nt: TGTGCCAGCCTAAGCGGGGGCTACGAGCAGTACTTC; CDR3aa: CASLSGGYEQYF
j_gene: TRBJ1-6; v_gene: TRBV11-2; abundance: -; d_gene: -; CDR3nt: TGTGCCAGCAGCCCAGGACTGCCGGCACCCCTCCACTTT; CDR3aa: CASSPGLPAPLHF
j_gene: TRBJ2-1; v_gene: TRBV7-3; abundance: -; d_gene: TRBD2; CDR3nt: TGTGCCATCCAGGCGGGACTAGCGGGAGGGCTAGCCAATGAGCAGTTCTTC; CDR3aa: CAIQAGLAGGLANEQFF
j_gene: TRBJ2-7; v_gene: TRBV4-1; abundance: few; d_gene: -; CDR3nt: TGCGCCAGCAGCCAAGATTCCGGACAGTCATCCGAGCAGTACTTC; CDR3aa: CASSQDSGQSSEQYF
j_gene: TRBJ2-2; v_gene: TRBV6-1; abundance: -; d_gene: -; CDR3nt: TGTGCCAGCAGCGCGAAGACATCGAACACCGGGGAGCCGTTTTTT; CDR3aa: CASSAKTSNTGEPFF
j_gene: TRBJ1-1; v_gene: TRBV10-3; abundance: -; d_gene: -; CDR3nt: TGTGCCTACGGTAGGGGGAGCACTGAAGCTTTCTTT; CDR3aa: CAYGRGSTEAFF
j_gene: TRBJ1-4; v_gene: TRBV6-5; abundance: -; d_gene: -; CDR3nt: TGTGCCAGCAGGACCTCCGGGCTGAAGGTGGGAAAACTGTTTTTT; CDR3aa: CASRTSGLKVGKLFF
j_gene: TRBJ2-7; v_gene: TRBV6-6; abundance: -; d_gene: TRBD2; CDR3nt: TGTGCCAGCAGTTACACGGGGACTAGCAGCTACGAGCAGTACTTC; CDR3aa: CASSYTGTSSYEQYF
j_gene: TRBJ1-4; v_gene: TRBV23-1; abundance: once; d_gene: -; CDR3nt: TGCGCCAGCAGTCAAACAAGGAGGACTAATGAAAAACTGTTTTTT; CDR3aa: CASSQTRRTNEKLFF
j_gene: TRBJ2-1; v_gene: TRBV4-3; abundance: -; d_gene: -; CDR3nt: TGCGCCAGCAGCCAAGATCTGGGGGGGCGTGAGCAGTTCTTC; CDR3aa: CASSQDLGGREQFF
j_gene: TRBJ2-1; v_gene: TRBV4-3; abundance: -; d_gene: TRBD1; CDR3nt: TGCGCCAGCAGCCAAAGGTGGGACAGGGGATACAATGAGCAGTTCTTC; CDR3aa: CASSQRWDRGYNEQFF
j_gene: TRBJ2-2; v_gene: TRBV9; abundance: -; d_gene: -; CDR3nt: TGTGCCAGCAGCGTTGGGACAAACACCGGGGAGCTGTTTTTT; CDR3aa: CASSVGTNTGELFF
j_gene: TRBJ1-4; v_gene: TRBV27; abundance: -; d_gene: -; CDR3nt: TGTGCCAGCAGGGCACTGGTTGCAACTAATGAAAAACTGTTTTTT; CDR3aa: CASRALVATNEKLFF
j_gene: TRBJ2-7; v_gene: TRBV19; abundance: -; d_gene: -; CDR3nt: TGTGCCAGTAATCGTCGACGGGGGAAATATAATACCCACTCCTACGAGCAGTACTTC; CDR3aa: CASNRRRGKYNTHSYEQYF
j_gene: TRBJ2-5; v_gene: TRBV27; abundance: -; d_gene: TRBD2; CDR3nt: TGTGCCAGCAGTTCATGGACTAGCGGGAGTGAGACCCAGTACTTC; CDR3aa: CASSSWTSGSETQYF
j_gene: TRBJ1-2; v_gene: TRBV4-2; abundance: -; d_gene: -; CDR3nt: TGTGCCAGCAGCCCCGGAGCTTTGAGGGATGGCTACACCTTC; CDR3aa: CASSPGALRDGYTF
j_gene: TRBJ1-1; v_gene: TRBV7-2; abundance: -; d_gene: -; CDR3nt: TGTGCCAGCAGCGGCATTACAGGAGTGGGGCTGAACACTGAAGCTTTCTTT; CDR3aa: CASSGITGVGLNTEAFF
j_gene: TRBJ1-5; v_gene: TRBV6-5; abundance: many; d_gene: TRBD1; CDR3nt: TGTGCCAGCAGTTACTCGAGGGACAGGGCTCAGCCCCAGCATTTT; CDR3aa: CASSYSRDRAQPQHF
j_gene: TRBJ2-7; v_gene: TRBV9; abundance: -; d_gene: TRBD2; CDR3nt: TGTGCCAGCAGCCCTCCGGGGAGCGGGGCTTACGAGCAGTACTTC; CDR3aa: CASSPPGSGAYEQYF
j_gene: TRBJ2-5; v_gene: TRBV2; abundance: -; d_gene: -; CDR3nt: TGTGCCAGCAGTGAATCGTTTCTGTACCAAGAGACCCAGTACTTC; CDR3aa: CASSESFLYQETQYF
j_gene: TRBJ2-3; v_gene: TRBV11-3; abundance: few; d_gene: -; CDR3nt: TGTGCCAGCAGCTTAGACACGACCTCAGATACGCAGTATTTT; CDR3aa: CASSLDTTSDTQYF
j_gene: TRBJ2-7; v_gene: TRBV6-5; abundance: once; d_gene: TRBD1; CDR3nt: TGTGCCAGCAGTTACCTGACGGGACAGGGGCCTGGGCAGTACTTC; CDR3aa: CASSYLTGQGPGQYF
j_gene: TRBJ2-7; v_gene: TRBV11-2; abundance: -; d_gene: -; CDR3nt: TGTGCCAGCAGCCAAGCCTACGAGCAGTACTTC; CDR3aa: CASSQAYEQYF
j_gene: TRBJ1-4; v_gene: TRBV4-1; abundance: -; d_gene: -; CDR3nt: TGCGCCAGCAGCCAAGAGACCACGCCGAGTATTAATGAAAAACTGTTTTTT; CDR3aa: CASSQETTPSINEKLFF
j_gene: TRBJ2-7; v_gene: TRBV5-1; abundance: once; d_gene: TRBD1; CDR3nt: TGCGCCAGCAGCCAAGGGACAGCGTACGACGAGCAGTACTTC; CDR3aa: CASSQGTAYDEQYF
j_gene: TRBJ2-7; v_gene: TRBV18; abundance: -; d_gene: TRBD1; CDR3nt: TGTGCCAGCTCACACCGACAGGGTGGAGAGCAGTACTTC; CDR3aa: CASSHRQGGEQYF
j_gene: TRBJ2-7; v_gene: TRBV5-1; abundance: -; d_gene: -; CDR3nt: TGCGCCAGCAGCTTGGCGCGGACAGCCGACTCCTACGAGCAGTACTTC; CDR3aa: CASSLARTADSYEQYF
j_gene: TRBJ2-7; v_gene: TRBV7-2; abundance: -; d_gene: TRBD1; CDR3nt: TGTGCCAGCAGCCTCAGACAGGGCTGGCTCTACGAGCAGTACTTC; CDR3aa: CASSLRQGWLYEQYF
j_gene: TRBJ2-5; v_gene: TRBV30; abundance: -; d_gene: TRBD2; CDR3nt: TGTGCCTGGAGTTCCCGTAGCGGGAGTGCGGAGACCCAGTACTTC; CDR3aa: CAWSSRSGSAETQYF
j_gene: TRBJ2-5; v_gene: TRBV6-6; abundance: -; d_gene: TRBD2; CDR3nt: TGTGCCAGCAGTCGGTCTAGCGGGAGGGAGGAGACCCAGTACTTC; CDR3aa: CASSRSSGREETQYF
j_gene: TRBJ1-2; v_gene: TRBV9; abundance: -; d_gene: TRBD1; CDR3nt: TGTGCCAGCAGCTCCAACCCCAGGGGGCTTTTGGATGGCTACACCTTC; CDR3aa: CASSSNPRGLLDGYTF
j_gene: TRBJ1-2; v_gene: TRBV7-2; abundance: -; d_gene: -; CDR3nt: TGTGCCAGCAGCTCAGGGTTAAAGGACCGCCCTAACTATGGCTACACCTTC; CDR3aa: CASSSGLKDRPNYGYTF
j_gene: TRBJ2-2; v_gene: TRBV11-3; abundance: once; d_gene: TRBD1; CDR3nt: TGTGCCAGCAGCCACGGACAGGGGGGCACCGGGGAGCTGTTTTTT; CDR3aa: CASSHGQGGTGELFF